One sample yielded the 23 T cell receptor beta chains listed below, sequenced in a study of blood T cell repertoires in COVID-19. The assay was immunoSEQ multiplex PCR, and TCRdb's table has in-frame clones only and misses some. Found here are tens of thousands of clones, around 87% of them singletons; the top ten hold over 12%. The sample consisted of peripheral blood. These receptors were taken from a male donor with acute or convalescent COVID-19.

The CDR3: CASRSTGANTGELFF. CDR3 coding DNA: TGTGCCAGCAGATCTACCGGGGCGAACACCGGGGAGCTGTTTTTT. The chain uses TRBV7-6 and TRBJ2-2; tentative D call: TRBD2 (5 bases). The CDR3 totals 15 residues. The V end lost 6 bases, the J end lost 0 bases, and 11 bases lay between the germline ends. CDR1 is SGHVS and CDR2 is FNYEAQ in the germline V gene. The full variable domain, in which reference TRBV7-6 and TRBJ2-2 provide the parts outside the CDR3, is GAGVSQSPRYKVTKRGQDVALRCDPISGHVSLYWYRQALGQGPEFLTYFNYEAQQDKSGLPNDRFSAERPEGSISTLTIQRTEQRDSAMYRCASRSTGANTGELFFGEGSRLTVL.

This clone was picked up one time. V is TRBV7-9 and J is TRBJ2-7, with D maybe TRBD2 (5 bases). From germline, CDR1 is SEHNR and CDR2 FQNEAQ (reference sequence). Trimming cost V 4 bases and J 2 bases, with 18 bases left between them. The CDR3 has 16 amino acids. CDR3 nucleotide sequence: TGTGCCAGCAGCTCCGGGAAGGACTCATCAGCCTACGAGCAGTACTTC. Translating gives CASSSGKDSSAYEQYF.

The CDR3 spells CASSVTGIQPQHF. In DNA form, the CDR3 reads TGTGCCAGCAGTGTGACAGGGATTCAGCCCCAGCATTTT. V usage is TRBV2 and J usage is TRBJ1-5; TRBD1 agrees at 7 bases. Trimming took 4 bases from V and 6 from J; bases not matched to a gene: 3. This CDR3 has 13 residues. The V gene's germline CDR1 is SNHLY and CDR2 FYNNEI. Using reference TRBV2 and TRBJ1-5 for the parts outside the CDR3, the full variable domain is EPEVTQTPSHQVTQMGQEVILRCVPISNHLYFYWYRQILGQKVEFLVSFYNNEISEKSEIFDDQFSVERPDGSNFTLKIRSTKLEDSAMYFCASSVTGIQPQHFGDGTRLSIL.

The V call is TRBV28, the J call TRBJ2-2; possible D gene TRBD2, 6 bases. The CDR3 extends over 15 amino acids. Trimming took off 6 bases at V and 6 bases at J, with 17 bases between the two ends. Germline loops: CDR1 MDHEN, CDR2 SYDVKM. The CDR3: CASRLPRGLAGELFF. CDR3 in DNA: TGTGCCAGCAGGCTCCCACGGGGGTTGGCCGGGGAGCTGTTTTTT.

The chain employs TRBV29-1 and TRBJ2-3, with D uncertain. Germline CDR1 SQVTM, CDR2 ANQGSEA. V was cut by 2 bases and J by 3 bases, with 6 bases left in between. The CDR3 length is 12 residues. This CDR3 reads CSVEYSTDTQYF. The DNA of the CDR3 is TGCAGCGTTGAATACAGTACAGATACGCAGTATTTT.

This chain uses TRBV7-9 with TRBJ1-5; maybe TRBD1 (6 bases). V was clipped by 2 bases and J by 5 bases, with 10 bases between them. This CDR3 comprises 14 residues. Looked up from germline, CDR1 is SEHNR and CDR2 is FQNEAQ (reference sequence). The CDR3 loop is CASSLSGADQPQHF. In DNA, the CDR3 is TGTGCCAGCAGCTTATCAGGGGCTGATCAGCCCCAGCATTTT.

This clone has a handful of counts. The chain is built from TRBV5-4 and TRBJ2-5; 8 nucleotides agree with TRBD1. V lost 10 bases, J lost 2 bases, and 7 bases stayed unmatched. The CDR3 runs to 13 residues. Germline V CDR1 and CDR2: SGHNT, YYREEE (reference sequence). CDR3 coding DNA: TGTGCCGGGCGGACAGGGACTCAAGAGACCCAGTACTTC. Encoded protein: CAGRTGTQETQYF.

This chain uses TRBV6-5 with TRBJ2-1; D may be TRBD2 (6 bases). The germline gives CDR1 MNHEY, CDR2 SVGAGI. This CDR3 comprises 11 residues. V was clipped by 11 bases and J by 4 bases, with 9 bases between them. The CDR3 sequence: CAVRGYNEQFF. In nucleotides, the CDR3 is TGTGCCGTCCGGGGGTACAATGAGCAGTTCTTC.

This chain joins TRBV4-1 and TRBJ1-4, with 8 bases fitting TRBD1. The CDR3 covers 17 residues. Unmatched junction bases numbered 9, after V lost 2 bases and J lost 4 bases. Germline values: CDR1 MGHRA, CDR2 YSYEKL. DNA for the CDR3: TGCGCCAGCAGCCAACCCACCAGGGGGCAGCATAATGAAAAACTGTTTTTT. This codes for CASSQPTRGQHNEKLFF.

This chain connects TRBV28 to TRBJ1-2, with 10 bases that match TRBD1. Germline V gene sequence: CDR1 MDHEN, CDR2 SYDVKM. The V and J ends lost 4 bases and 7 bases, in that order; junction bases with no gene match: 9. The CDR3 sequence is 15 residues long. Here the CDR3 DNA reads TGTGCCAGCAGTTCCCACGGGACAGGGGCCTCTGGCTACACCTTC. Its protein product is CASSSHGTGASGYTF.

In its sample, this clone was seen a few times. CDR3 DNA sequence: TGTGCCAGCAGACCCGGACAGGGGGCGGCTTCACCCCTCCACTTT. This sequence encodes CASRPGQGAASPLHF. This chain joins TRBV2 and TRBJ1-6; 11 positions match TRBD1. Looked up from germline, CDR1 is SNHLY and CDR2 is FYNNEI. Trimming removed 6 bases from V and 9 bases from J; junction bases left unmatched: 7. There are 15 residues in the CDR3.

The chain couples TRBV6-6 to TRBJ2-5; 8 nucleotides line up with TRBD1. The CDR3 loop spans 14 amino acids. Germline loops: CDR1 MNHNY, CDR2 SVGAGI (reference sequence). V trimming: 4 bases; J trimming: 2 bases; junction bases outside the gene matches: 3. The CDR3 spells CASSSQGEQETQYF. DNA of the CDR3: TGTGCCAGCAGTTCACAGGGGGAGCAAGAGACCCAGTACTTC.

J is TRBJ2-1 and V is TRBV5-1; weak D call: TRBD2 (6 bases). V was cut by 5 bases and J by 8 bases, with 14 bases left in between. From germline, CDR1 is SGHRS and CDR2 YFSETQ. CDR3 length equals 13 residues. CDR3 nucleotides: TGCGCCAGCAGTTACCGGAGGGGAGATGAGCAGTTCTTC. It codes for CASSYRRGDEQFF.

The chain links TRBV6-5 to TRBJ2-7; D is ambiguous. The CDR3 consists of 11 residues. The V and J ends lost 6 bases and 2 bases respectively, with 5 bases between them. Germline V CDR1 and CDR2: MNHEY, SVGAGI. CDR3 sequence (DNA): TGTGCCAGCAGGGGCCCCTACGAGCAGTACTTC. This sequence encodes CASRGPYEQYF.

V is TRBV5-1 and J is TRBJ1-4, with TRBD1 as a possible D gene (5 bases). Between the trimmed V and J ends, which lost 4 bases and 0 bases, there was a span of 10 bases. This CDR3 region has 15 residues. CDR1 and CDR2 (germline): SGHRS, YFSETQ. CDR3 region: CASSMGLPTNEKLFF. The DNA for the CDR3 is TGCGCCAGCAGCATGGGACTACCAACTAATGAAAAACTGTTTTTT.

This chain joins TRBV7-2 and TRBJ1-3; the D is unclear. The CDR3 is made up of 17 amino acids. With 1 base removed from V and 0 bases from J, the gap between germline ends came to 13 bases. The germline V gene encodes CDR1 SGHTA and CDR2 FQGNSA. CDR3 in DNA: TGTGCCAGCAGCTTAGGAGGGCCCGCTCTCTCTGGAAACACCATATATTTT. Protein product: CASSLGGPALSGNTIYF.

This clone has just a few counts. The J gene is TRBJ1-5, the V gene TRBV18; 11 bases are a match to TRBD1. V was pared by 8 bases and J by 5 bases, with 2 bases of the junction left unmatched. CDR1 KGHSH and CDR2 LQKENI come from the germline V gene. The CDR3 is made up of 13 amino acids. This chain's CDR3 is CASGQGADQPQHF. CDR3 nucleotides: TGTGCCAGCGGACAGGGGGCTGATCAGCCCCAGCATTTT.

The chain links TRBV9 to TRBJ2-1, with TRBD2 identical over 11 bases. The CDR3 spans 18 residues. Germline CDR1 reads SGDLS; CDR2 reads YYNGEE. V was pared by 4 bases and J by 9 bases, with 18 bases of the junction left unmatched. The CDR3 region has the DNA TGTGCCAGCAGCCCCGGTGGAGTGGTAGCGGGGGGGCAGAGTGAGCAGTTCTTC. Residues: CASSPGGVVAGGQSEQFF.

The chain employs TRBV24-1 and TRBJ1-2, with 8 bases aligning to TRBD1. The CDR3 length is 13 residues. The germline gives CDR1 KGHDR, CDR2 SFDVKD. V shed 4 bases and J 8 bases; nucleotides not matched to a gene: 5. CDR3 sequence: CATSERTGYGYTF. DNA of the CDR3: TGTGCCACCAGTGAACGGACAGGGTACGGCTACACCTTC.

The V and J genes are TRBV6-2 or TRBV6-3 and TRBJ2-7; 9 bases are shared with TRBD1. Per germline, CDR1 MNHEY and CDR2 SVGEGT. Unmatched junction bases numbered 3, after V lost 0 bases and J lost 0 bases. There are 16 residues in the CDR3. CDR3 sequence reads: CASSYSGTGNSYEQYF. As DNA, the CDR3 is TGTGCCAGCAGTTACTCCGGGACAGGGAACTCCTACGAGCAGTACTTC.

This clone was observed a single time. The CDR3 region is CASSVGQSYNSPLHF. The CDR3 region has the DNA TGTGCCAGCAGCGTAGGACAGAGCTATAATTCACCCCTCCACTTT. This chain joins TRBV9 and TRBJ1-6; maybe TRBD1 (5 bases). Germline V gene lookup returns CDR1 SGDLS and CDR2 YYNGEE. This CDR3 region has 15 residues. Trimming left V 0 bases short and J 3 bases short, with 7 bases between.

V usage is TRBV18 and J usage is TRBJ1-5, with TRBD1 matching over 9 bases. The germline CDR1 and CDR2 sequences are KGHSH and LQKENI. The V segment lost 2 bases and the J segment 7 bases; nucleotides outside the gene matches: 9. The length of the CDR3 is 16 residues. CDR3 DNA sequence: TGTGCCAGCTCACCAGGGCCGGGACAGGGAGACCAGCCCCAGCATTTT. Amino acids: CASSPGPGQGDQPQHF.

This clone was found once. The chain carries TRBV5-8 and TRBJ2-1, with no clear D. CDR3 length equals 15 residues. With 4 bases removed from V and 0 bases from J, the gap between germline ends came to 11 bases. CDR1 is SGHTS and CDR2 is YDEGEE in the germline V gene. Written as DNA, the CDR3 is TGTGCCAGCAGCCCCTTGGGCCGCTCCTACAATGAGCAGTTCTTC. Translating gives CASSPLGRSYNEQFF.